Presented here are 13 T cell receptor beta chains from one specimen sequenced in a study of CD8+CD57+ T cells in acquired aplastic anemia. The use of genomic DNA as template underpinned the TCR beta VDJ and CDR3 profiling. MiXCR, applied by TCRdb to the reads, yields one record per CDR3 protein. Of 300,000 or so distinct CDR3 sequences in the sample, 55% to 65% were seen once. The specimen sequenced was sorted CD4+, CD8+, or CD8+CD57+ T cells (not recorded which) from PBMCs. These receptors were taken from a human donor with severe aplastic anemia or a healthy control (not recorded which).

V gene TRBV7-9 combines with J gene TRBJ2-3; D not certain. This CDR3 is built from 15 residues. Looked up from germline, CDR1 is SEHNR and CDR2 is FQNEAQ (reference sequence). The V gene lost 5 bases and the J gene lost 4 bases, with 16 bases spanning the gap. CDR3 protein: CASSPKFDSPDTQYF. The CDR3 DNA sequence: TGTGCCAGCAGCCCCAAGTTTGATTCCCCAGATACGCAGTATTTT.

This clonotype was observed a single time. The chain uses TRBV2 and TRBJ2-2; 9 bases map to TRBD2. CDR3 size: 15 residues. The germline V gene encodes CDR1 SNHLY and CDR2 FYNNEI. V lost 2 bases, J lost 5 bases, and 3 bases stayed unmatched. The CDR3 is CASSEPAGGTGELFF. The CDR3 nucleotides are TGTGCCAGCAGTGAACCAGCGGGAGGTACCGGGGAGCTGTTTTTT.

This clonotype has just one count. Here the CDR3 reads CAISGRGGLGELFF. The CDR3 nucleotides read TGTGCCATCAGCGGGCGCGGGGGGCTCGGGGAGCTGTTTTTT. V and J are TRBV10-3 and TRBJ2-2; 8 positions match TRBD2. Germline V gene sequence: CDR1 ENHRY, CDR2 SYGVKD. With 6 bases clipped from V and 7 bases from J, the junction kept 7 bases outside the gene matches. This CDR3 comprises 14 residues.

This clonotype was counted between two and nine times. This chain joins TRBV29-1 and TRBJ2-7; tentatively, D is TRBD2 (6 bases). CDR1 SQVTM and CDR2 ANQGSEA come from the germline V gene. V was cut by 3 bases and J by 3 bases, with 12 bases left in between. There are 13 residues in the CDR3. CDR3 DNA sequence: TGCAGCGTTGAGGACTACCGAAGCTACGAGCAGTACTTC. Translating it yields CSVEDYRSYEQYF.

The chain couples TRBV20-1 to TRBJ2-1; 8 nucleotides match TRBD1. V shed 4 bases, J shed 10 bases, and the junction held 15 bases outside the gene matches. This CDR3 comprises 15 residues. CDR1 and CDR2 (germline): DFQATT, SNEGSKA (reference sequence). In DNA form, the CDR3 reads TGCAGTGCTACCGACAGGGGATCTACAGAGTGGGAGCAGTTCTTC. Translated: CSATDRGSTEWEQFF.

This clonotype occurred once. The V gene is TRBV2, the J gene TRBJ1-2; no clear D gene. CDR1 SNHLY and CDR2 FYNNEI come from the germline V gene. V shed 1 base and J shed 4 bases, with 4 bases lying between them. CDR3 size: 12 residues. The CDR3 loop is CASSEGIYGYTF. In nucleotides, the CDR3 is TGTGCCAGCAGTGAAGGGATCTATGGCTACACCTTC. Variable domain in full (rest from reference TRBV2 and TRBJ1-2): EPEVTQTPSHQVTQMGQEVILRCVPISNHLYFYWYRQILGQKVEFLVSFYNNEISEKSEIFDDQFSVERPDGSNFTLKIRSTKLEDSAMYFCASSEGIYGYTFGSGTRLTVV.

As to this clonotype: A read error may explain this, as a much larger clone is one base away. This sequence joins TRBV30 and TRBJ1-1; no clear D. Germline CDR1 and CDR2: GTSNPN and SVGIG (reference sequence). This CDR3 spans 11 amino acids. As DNA, the CDR3 is TGTGCCTGGAGTGTTCAGACTGAAGCTGTCTTT. The encoded protein is CAWSVQTEAVF.

This clonotype was observed many times. The chain carries TRBV30 and TRBJ1-2; D unclear. V dropped 3 bases and J dropped 4 bases, with 12 bases sitting between them. The CDR3 runs to 13 residues. Germline CDR1 reads GTSNPN; CDR2 reads SVGIG (reference sequence). The CDR3 protein is CAWSLTLLYGYTF. CDR3 in DNA: TGTGCCTGGAGCCTTACATTACTCTATGGCTACACCTTC.

CDR3 loop: CASRETGTATNEKLFF. Here the CDR3 DNA reads TGTGCCAGCAGGGAGACAGGGACAGCAACTAATGAAAAACTGTTTTTT. The gene calls are TRBV6-5 and TRBJ1-4; TRBD1 aligns across 7 bases. Trimming removed 6 bases from V and 0 bases from J; junction bases left unmatched: 7. In germline, CDR1 is MNHEY, CDR2 SVGAGI. The CDR3 sequence is 16 residues long.

The chain carries TRBV20-1 and TRBJ2-7, with 9 bases fitting TRBD1. CDR1 DFQATT and CDR2 SNEGSKA come from the germline V gene (reference sequence). CDR3 length: 11 residues. With 3 bases clipped from V and 7 bases from J, the junction kept 1 base outside the gene matches. CDR3 loop: CSARGQGEQYF. In DNA, the CDR3 is TGCAGTGCTAGGGGACAGGGAGAGCAGTACTTC.

This clonotype was seen at least ten times. The rearrangement joins TRBV12-3 or TRBV12-4 to TRBJ1-3; D perhaps matches TRBD1 (5 bases). Trimming removed 4 bases from V and 0 bases from J, with 13 bases in between. This CDR3 has 16 residues. The CDR3 nucleotides are TGTGCCAGCAGTTACGTACAGGTCTTCTCTGGAAACACCATATATTTT. It specifies CASSYVQVFSGNTIYF.

This chain uses TRBV5-8 with TRBJ1-1; D remains unclear. The CDR3 runs 12 residues. CDR1 is SGHTS and CDR2 is YDEGEE in the germline V gene. The V end was cut by 4 bases, the J end by 0 bases, with 4 bases between. The chain's CDR3 is CASSEVNTEAFF. CDR3 DNA sequence: TGTGCCAGCAGCGAGGTGAACACTGAAGCTTTCTTT.

V is TRBV19 and J is TRBJ1-1; perhaps TRBD1 as D (6 bases). Germline V gene sequence: CDR1 LNHDA, CDR2 SQIVND (reference sequence). The CDR3 contains 16 residues. Trimming left V 4 bases short and J 4 bases short, with 19 bases between. CDR3 amino acids: CASSTPRARGGTEAFF. For the CDR3, the DNA is TGTGCCAGTAGTACCCCCAGGGCCAGGGGAGGCACTGAAGCTTTCTTT.